A selection of T cell receptor beta chains follows, all from one sample in a study of cytomegalovirus exposure and HLA in healthy donors. Only in-frame clones appear in the TCRdb table, and some are missing; sequencing was by immunoSEQ multiplex PCR. The repertoire holds under 200,000 clones, with 82% as singletons. Input material: PBMCs. Every receptor here comes from a girl aged 5 to 17 in good health and CMV-seropositive. Each CDR3 is given with its conserved first and last residue. D genes are given only for firm matches. Rows may omit the clone size; those that give it use once, few, many or a size class.

clone size	CDR3 length	V gene	J gene	D gene	CDR3 protein	CDR3 DNA
NA	12	TRBV29-1	TRBJ1-4	NA	CSVVRDGEKLFF	TGCAGCGTTGTCCGGGATGGGGAAAAACTGTTTTTT
NA	14	TRBV6-6	TRBJ1-3	NA	CASSYNRAGNTIYF	TGTGCCAGCAGTTACAACAGGGCTGGAAACACCATATATTTT
NA	15	TRBV9	TRBJ1-5	NA	CASSVGRDSNQPQHF	TGTGCCAGCAGCGTAGGACGGGATAGCAATCAGCCCCAGCATTTT
NA	15	TRBV11-2	TRBJ2-7	NA	CASSLGYREGYEQYF	TGTGCCAGCAGCTTAGGCTACAGGGAAGGCTACGAGCAGTACTTC
NA	13	TRBV5-8	TRBJ1-2	NA	CASSLYRDNGYTF	TGTGCCAGCAGCTTGTACAGGGATAATGGCTACACCTTC
few	16	TRBV11-3	TRBJ2-2	TRBD2	CASSPRAGGGTGELFF	TGTGCCAGCAGCCCGAGGGCGGGAGGTGGGACCGGGGAGCTGTTTTTT
NA	14	TRBV7-3	TRBJ2-5	TRBD2	CASSERRGQETQYF	TGTGCCAGCAGCGAACGGCGGGGGCAAGAGACCCAGTACTTC
NA	16	TRBV5-4	TRBJ2-1	TRBD2	CASRPGGGLTYNEQFF	TGTGCCAGCAGACCCGGGGGGGGGCTGACCTACAATGAGCAGTTCTTC
NA	14	TRBV6-5	TRBJ1-1	NA	CASSYFRGNTEAFF	TGTGCCAGCAGTTACTTTCGGGGGAACACTGAAGCTTTCTTT
NA	13	TRBV5-4	TRBJ2-3	NA	CASSEIVPDTQYF	TGTGCCAGCAGCGAGATCGTCCCAGATACGCAGTATTTT
once	13	TRBV29-1	TRBJ1-4	TRBD1	CSVTGTDNEKLFF	TGCAGCGTTACCGGGACAGATAATGAAAAACTGTTTTTT
NA	16	TRBV11-2	TRBJ2-5	NA	CASSSTRGARRETQYF	TGTGCCAGCAGCTCGACCCGCGGCGCTAGACGAGAGACCCAGTACTTC
NA	15	TRBV9	TRBJ2-5	NA	CASSAGPRRQETQYF	TGTGCCAGCAGCGCAGGGCCTAGGAGACAAGAGACCCAGTACTTC
NA	14	TRBV27	TRBJ2-1	NA	CASSFGQFYNEQFF	TGTGCCAGCAGTTTTGGACAGTTCTACAATGAGCAGTTCTTC
NA	13	TRBV11-2	TRBJ2-1	NA	CASSSGLYNEQFF	TGTGCCAGCAGCTCGGGACTGTACAATGAGCAGTTCTTC
NA	13	TRBV12-5	TRBJ2-5	TRBD1	CASGRTGTETQYF	TGTGCTAGTGGTCGGACAGGGACAGAGACCCAGTACTTC
once	20	TRBV5-1	TRBJ2-3	TRBD2	CASSSIYTSGRNPSTDTQYF	TGCGCCAGCAGCTCGATATATACTAGCGGGAGGAACCCGAGCACAGATACGCAGTATTTT
NA	14	TRBV4-1	TRBJ1-1	NA	CASSQEEGGAEAFF	TGCGCCAGCAGCCAAGAGGAGGGTGGGGCTGAAGCTTTCTTT
NA	13	TRBV7-9	TRBJ2-7	TRBD1	CASSSTGGYEQYF	TGTGCCAGCAGCTCAACAGGGGGCTACGAGCAGTACTTC
few	12	TRBV6-5	TRBJ1-2	NA	CASSYFPGGYTF	TGTGCCAGCAGTTATTTCCCGGGAGGCTACACCTTC
NA	12	TRBV4-1	TRBJ2-7	TRBD2	CASTSGSHEQYF	TGCGCCAGCACTAGCGGGAGCCACGAGCAGTACTTC
NA	14	TRBV5-1	TRBJ1-1	NA	CASSLDRIITEAFF	TGCGCCAGCAGCTTGGACAGGATAATAACTGAAGCTTTCTTT
once	14	TRBV27	TRBJ2-5	NA	CASSSTSFGETQYF	TGTGCCAGCAGTTCCACCTCTTTCGGGGAGACCCAGTACTTC
NA	15	TRBV4-3	TRBJ1-3	NA	CASSQVLAGGNTIYF	TGCGCCAGCAGCCAAGTCCTGGCAGGGGGAAACACCATATATTTT
few	14	TRBV5-1	TRBJ1-1	NA	CASSLETGTTEAFF	TGCGCCAGCAGCTTGGAAACAGGGACCACTGAAGCTTTCTTT
NA	14	TRBV28	TRBJ1-2	NA	CASSYQGIYYGYTF	TGTGCCAGCAGTTATCAGGGGATATACTATGGCTACACCTTC
NA	14	TRBV30	TRBJ1-4	TRBD1	CACSLGQGDEKLFF	TGTGCCTGCTCCCTGGGGCAGGGGGATGAAAAACTGTTTTTT
NA	16	TRBV19	TRBJ1-2	TRBD1	CASSIRGPQTNYGYTF	TGTGCCAGTAGTATAAGGGGGCCACAGACTAACTATGGCTACACCTTC
NA	15	TRBV7-2	TRBJ1-1	NA	CASGRGGALNTEAFF	TGTGCCAGCGGCCGAGGTGGGGCTCTGAACACTGAAGCTTTCTTT
NA	12	TRBV11-2	TRBJ2-3	NA	CASSSQGDTQYF	TGTGCCAGCAGCTCGCAGGGGGATACGCAGTATTTT
NA	13	TRBV13	TRBJ2-7	NA	CASSSDKTYEQYF	TGTGCCAGCAGCTCCGACAAGACCTACGAGCAGTACTTC
NA	12	TRBV10-3	TRBJ2-5	NA	CAIRDSQETQYF	TGTGCCATCAGGGACAGTCAAGAGACCCAGTACTTC
NA	16	TRBV7-2	TRBJ2-7	NA	CASSPNVRLGSYEQYF	TGTGCCAGCAGCCCCAATGTTAGACTCGGCTCCTACGAGCAGTACTTC
NA	13	TRBV30	TRBJ2-1	NA	CAWNQGPYNEQFF	TGTGCCTGGAATCAGGGCCCCTACAATGAGCAGTTCTTC
NA	17	TRBV7-9	TRBJ2-2	TRBD2	CASSFSTSGRGTGELFF	TGTGCCAGCAGCTTTTCGACTAGCGGGAGAGGCACCGGGGAGCTGTTTTTT
NA	13	TRBV28	TRBJ2-1	NA	CASSKISGDEQFF	TGTGCCAGCAGTAAAATATCGGGAGATGAGCAGTTCTTC
few	15	TRBV7-9	TRBJ2-5	TRBD2	CASSPFSGGQETQYF	TGTGCCAGCAGCCCGTTCAGCGGGGGTCAAGAGACCCAGTACTTC
NA	16	TRBV28	TRBJ2-7	NA	CASSSLHRGGHYEQYF	TGTGCCAGCAGTTCCCTCCACAGGGGGGGACACTACGAGCAGTACTTC